This T cell receptor (beta chain) was captured by sequencing in a study of CD8 T cells in ankylosing spondylitis. Study-wide points: A motif in TCR beta, a set of roughly eight highly homologous variants, appeared characteristic of ankylosing spondylitis blood. Within matched ankylosing spondylitis synovial fluid, disease-linked clones were reportedly significantly enriched.

This clonotype was detected ten times or more. Its antigen remains unknown. The V gene's germline CDR1 is DFQATT and CDR2 SNEGSKA (reference sequence). With V trimmed by 1 base and J by 1 base, 13 bases remained unmatched. The CDR3 runs 17 residues. TCRdb used MiXCR to reprocess the 5' RACE reads, holding one entry per CDR3 protein. The sample yields around 150,000 distinct CDR3 sequences, about a sixth seen once. The gene calls are TRBV20-1 and TRBJ2-7, with TRBD2 matching over 7 bases. The clonotype was recovered from a male donor with ankylosing spondylitis or in good health (not recorded which). Material for sequencing was blood, either unsorted or a sorted T cell fraction (not recorded which). CDR3 amino acids: CSARGSDGGSFSYEQYF. CDR3 coding DNA: TGCAGTGCTAGAGGTTCTGACGGCGGGAGCTTTTCCTACGAGCAGTACTTC.